Listed below are T cell receptor beta chains from one sample, sequenced in a study of shared clonotypes between healthy human individuals. Clones were read by immunoSEQ multiplex PCR, and TCRdb kept only the in-frame ones, dropping some. The sample includes 1,400,000 or so clones, approximately 98.5% of them seen just once. Input material: naive CD4+ T cells sorted from blood. The receptors stem from a young man in good health. The CDR3 runs from the conserved cysteine through the conserved F or W. The order of the fields is V gene, D gene, clone size, J gene, CDR3 protein, CDR3 DNA. D genes are given only for firm matches. Size values are once, few and many counts, or a class for expanded clones, and some rows have none.

>TRBV10-2|.|.|TRBJ2-5
CASAHRPGETQYF
TGCGCCAGCGCACACCGGCCCGGGGAGACCCAGTACTTC
>TRBV5-1|TRBD2|.|TRBJ2-1
CASSSGTRLYNEQFF
TGCGCCAGCAGCTCCGGGACTAGACTCTACAATGAGCAGTTCTTC
>TRBV5-4|.|.|TRBJ1-2
CASSLLGGYGYTF
TGTGCCAGCAGCTTGTTAGGGGGCTATGGCTACACCTTC
>TRBV4-2|TRBD2|once|TRBJ2-7
CASSPRWPSGVYEQYF
TGTGCCAGCAGCCCTAGGTGGCCTAGCGGGGTCTACGAGCAGTACTTC
>TRBV10-3|TRBD1|.|TRBJ1-3
CAISEGDRVSGNTIYF
TGTGCCATCAGTGAGGGGGACAGGGTCTCTGGAAACACCATATATTTT
>TRBV20-1|.|.|TRBJ1-2
CSARGGSGYTF
TGCAGTGCTAGAGGGGGCAGTGGCTACACCTTC
>TRBV18|.|.|TRBJ2-2
CASSLVKGDTGELFF
TGTGCCAGCTCACTGGTGAAGGGTGACACCGGGGAGCTGTTTTTT
>TRBV6-6|.|.|TRBJ2-2
CAARGRGTGELFF
TGTGCCGCAAGGGGCAGGGGAACCGGGGAGCTGTTTTTT
>TRBV5-1|.|once|TRBJ2-7
CASSLEREQYF
TGCGCCAGCAGCTTGGAGAGGGAGCAGTACTTC
>TRBV6-1|TRBD2|.|TRBJ2-1
CASSGTSDSYNEQFF
TGTGCCAGCAGTGGGACTAGCGACTCCTACAATGAGCAGTTCTTC
>TRBV7-2|TRBD2|.|TRBJ2-7
CASSPSGRAHEQYF
TGTGCCAGCAGCCCTAGCGGGAGGGCCCACGAGCAGTACTTC
>TRBV6-4|.|.|TRBJ2-6
CASIMPGGRLSSGANVLTF
TGTGCCAGCATAATGCCTGGAGGGCGGCTCAGCTCTGGGGCCAACGTCCTGACTTTC
>TRBV7-9|TRBD2|once|TRBJ2-1
CASSLSLAEFDEQFF
TGTGCCAGCAGCTTAAGTCTAGCGGAGTTCGATGAGCAGTTCTTC
>TRBV7-9|.|.|TRBJ1-3
CASSLAGISGNTIYF
TGTGCCAGCAGCTTAGCAGGGATCTCTGGAAACACCATATATTTT
>TRBV9|TRBD2|.|TRBJ2-7
CASSASGGFYEQYF
TGTGCCAGCAGCGCCAGCGGGGGGTTTTACGAGCAGTACTTC
>TRBV7-2|TRBD2|.|TRBJ2-1
CASSPGTSGTGEQFF
TGTGCCAGCAGCCCGGGGACTAGCGGGACGGGTGAGCAGTTCTTC
>TRBV29-1|.|.|TRBJ1-4
CSVSDMSEKLFF
TGCAGCGTCTCGGACATGAGCGAAAAACTGTTTTTT
>TRBV7-9|.|.|TRBJ1-2
CASSLDRANYGYTF
TGTGCCAGCAGCTTAGACCGAGCTAACTATGGCTACACCTTC
>TRBV7-2|.|once|TRBJ1-2
CASSPQRRSNYGYTF
TGTGCCAGCAGCCCGCAGAGACGGTCCAACTATGGCTACACCTTC
>TRBV7-2|TRBD2|.|TRBJ2-1
CASSLVGTSGVNEQFF
TGTGCCAGCAGCTTAGTAGGGACTAGCGGGGTCAATGAGCAGTTCTTC
>TRBV14|.|.|TRBJ2-5
CASSQLPEKGIWETQYF
TGTGCCAGCAGCCAATTACCTGAAAAGGGGATCTGGGAGACCCAGTACTTC
>TRBV28|.|.|TRBJ2-1
CASSSVGYNEQFF
TGTGCCAGCAGTTCTGTCGGGTACAATGAGCAGTTCTTC
>TRBV28|TRBD2|.|TRBJ2-1
CASRTSGNNEQFF
TGTGCCAGCCGGACTAGCGGGAACAATGAGCAGTTCTTC
>TRBV4-2|TRBD2|.|TRBJ2-1
CASSQFTSGSSSYNEQFF
TGTGCCAGCAGCCAATTCACAAGCGGGAGTTCATCCTACAATGAGCAGTTCTTC
>TRBV28|.|.|TRBJ1-2
CASSLLGDYGYTF
TGTGCCAGCAGTCTATTAGGGGACTATGGCTACACCTTC
>TRBV27|.|.|TRBJ2-1
CASSLFPTQLSYNEQFF
TGTGCCAGCAGTTTATTCCCCACTCAGCTATCCTACAATGAGCAGTTCTTC
>TRBV5-1|TRBD2|.|TRBJ2-5
CASSLGIAGETQYF
TGCGCCAGCAGCTTGGGGATAGCGGGGGAGACCCAGTACTTC
>TRBV28|.|.|TRBJ2-3
CASILTQGTSTDTQYF
TGTGCCAGCATCCTTACACAGGGTACTAGCACAGATACGCAGTATTTT
>TRBV28|.|.|TRBJ1-1
CASSLTRTEAFF
TGTGCCAGCAGTTTAACTCGGACTGAAGCTTTCTTT
>TRBV20-1|.|.|TRBJ2-1
CSGTGIYEQFF
TGCAGTGGTACAGGGATCTATGAGCAGTTCTTC
>TRBV9|.|.|TRBJ2-1
CASSVGGQEVNNEQFF
TGTGCCAGCAGCGTAGGCGGTCAGGAAGTCAACAATGAGCAGTTCTTC
>TRBV29-1|.|.|TRBJ1-1
CSVDRPEAFF
TGCAGCGTTGATAGGCCTGAAGCTTTCTTT
>TRBV18|TRBD1|.|TRBJ2-7
CASSPPGRGLYEQYF
TGTGCCAGCTCACCACCGGGCAGGGGGCTCTACGAGCAGTACTTC
>TRBV30|.|.|TRBJ1-2
CAWSEPGRDYGYTF
TGTGCCTGGAGTGAACCAGGGAGGGACTATGGCTACACCTTC
>TRBV28|.|.|TRBJ1-5
CASSPGTRKDQPQHF
TGTGCCAGCAGTCCCGGGACACGGAAAGATCAGCCCCAGCATTTT
>TRBV7-9|.|.|TRBJ2-3
CALGGTDTQYF
TGTGCCCTTGGGGGCACAGATACGCAGTATTTT
>TRBV30|.|.|TRBJ1-1
CAWSVRARVSVRTEAFF
TGTGCCTGGAGTGTACGGGCCCGGGTCTCGGTGCGCACTGAAGCTTTCTTT
>TRBV6-1|TRBD1|.|TRBJ1-1
CASSGDRGLTEAFF
TGTGCCAGCAGTGGGGACAGGGGACTCACTGAAGCTTTCTTT
>TRBV9|.|.|TRBJ2-7
CASSPLGSSYEQYF
TGTGCCAGCAGCCCTTTGGGGAGCTCCTACGAGCAGTACTTC
>TRBV19|.|.|TRBJ2-5
CASSIFTGQFGETQYF
TGTGCCAGTAGTATATTTACCGGACAGTTTGGAGAGACCCAGTACTTC
>TRBV20-1|.|.|TRBJ2-1
CSAGIYNEQFF
TGCAGTGCGGGGATCTACAATGAGCAGTTCTTC
>TRBV5-4|.|.|TRBJ1-3
CASSLIGRGPSGNTIYF
TGTGCCAGCAGCCTCATTGGAAGGGGCCCCTCTGGAAACACCATATATTTT
>TRBV10-3|.|.|TRBJ1-1
CAIKGMNTEAFF
TGTGCCATTAAAGGGATGAACACTGAAGCTTTCTTT
>TRBV11-2|.|.|TRBJ2-1
CASSLVWLPVMIGQFF
TGTGCCAGCAGCTTAGTTTGGCTACCAGTAATGATTGGGCAGTTCTTC
>TRBV9|.|.|TRBJ2-3
CASSVGGNPSTDTQYF
TGTGCCAGCAGCGTAGGGGGGAACCCTAGCACAGATACGCAGTATTTT
>TRBV9|TRBD1|.|TRBJ2-1
CASSVVDRGALFF
TGTGCCAGCAGCGTAGTAGACAGGGGGGCCTTGTTCTTC